This T cell receptor beta chain was found in a study of blood T cell repertoires in COVID-19. The wider study: Sites in the United States, Italy and Spain provided acute and convalescent COVID-19 samples.

Per the study methods: Nucleated cell number was recorded as an estimate derived from reference gene primer amplification. Data came from immunoSEQ multiplex PCR; TCRdb stores just in-frame clones and leaves some out. For V, J and clone size, that table is used; D and trimming come from the DNA. The data show 150,000 to 200,000 clones, approximately 86% seen once. The germline V and J ends were trimmed by 0 bases and 5 bases, with 16 bases remaining between them. Germline CDR1 and CDR2: MNHEY and SVGEGT. The CDR3 runs 16 residues. The receptor was derived from a woman older than 75 with COVID-19, enrolled during active disease. This chain uses TRBV6-2 or TRBV6-3 with TRBJ1-2, with TRBD1 as a possible D gene (6 bases). What was sequenced was peripheral blood. DNA for the CDR3: TGTGCCAGCAGTTACTCGTCCTTTACAGGGCGGTATGGCTACACCTTC. Amino acid sequence: CASSYSSFTGRYGYTF.